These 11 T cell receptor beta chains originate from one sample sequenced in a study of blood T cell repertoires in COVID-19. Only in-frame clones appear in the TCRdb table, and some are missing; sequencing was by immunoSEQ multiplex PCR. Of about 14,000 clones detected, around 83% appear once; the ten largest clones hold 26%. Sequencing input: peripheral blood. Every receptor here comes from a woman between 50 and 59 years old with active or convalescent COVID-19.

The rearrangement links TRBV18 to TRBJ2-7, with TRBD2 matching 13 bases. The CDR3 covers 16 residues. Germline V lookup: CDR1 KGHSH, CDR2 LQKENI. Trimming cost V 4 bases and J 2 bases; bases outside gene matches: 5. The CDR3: CASSQSGTSGTYEQYF. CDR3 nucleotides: TGTGCCAGCTCACAGTCCGGGACTAGCGGGACCTACGAGCAGTACTTC.

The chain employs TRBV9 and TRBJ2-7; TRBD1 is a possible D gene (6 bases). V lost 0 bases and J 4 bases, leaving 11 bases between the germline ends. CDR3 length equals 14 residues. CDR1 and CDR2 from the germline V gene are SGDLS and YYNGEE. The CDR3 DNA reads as TGTGCCAGCAGCGTAGTAGGGGACAATTACGAGCAGTACTTC. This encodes CASSVVGDNYEQYF.

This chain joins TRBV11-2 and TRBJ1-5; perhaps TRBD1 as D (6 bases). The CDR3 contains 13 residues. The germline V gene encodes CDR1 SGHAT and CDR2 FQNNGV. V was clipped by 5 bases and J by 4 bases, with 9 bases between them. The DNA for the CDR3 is TGTGCCAGCAGCAGCCAGGGGAATCAGCCCCAGCATTTT. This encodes CASSSQGNQPQHF.

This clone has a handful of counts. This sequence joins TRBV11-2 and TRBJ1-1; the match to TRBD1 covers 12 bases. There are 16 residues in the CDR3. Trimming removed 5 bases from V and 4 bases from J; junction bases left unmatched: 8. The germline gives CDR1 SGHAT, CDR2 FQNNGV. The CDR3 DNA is TGTGCCAGCAGCCCGGGACAGGGGGCGCATGGCACTGAAGCTTTCTTT. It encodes CASSPGQGAHGTEAFF.

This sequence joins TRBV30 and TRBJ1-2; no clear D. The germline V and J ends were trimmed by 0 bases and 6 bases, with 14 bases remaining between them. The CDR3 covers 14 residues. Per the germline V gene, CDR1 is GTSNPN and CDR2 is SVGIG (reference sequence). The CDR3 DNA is TGTGCCTGGAGTGTGTTTGCCCTCGGGGATGGCTACACCTTC. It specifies CAWSVFALGDGYTF.

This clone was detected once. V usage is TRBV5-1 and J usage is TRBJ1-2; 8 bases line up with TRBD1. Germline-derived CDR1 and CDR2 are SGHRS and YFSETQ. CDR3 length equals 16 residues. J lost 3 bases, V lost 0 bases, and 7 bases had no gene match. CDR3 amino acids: CASSLVRQGRDYGYTF. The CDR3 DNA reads TGCGCCAGCAGCTTGGTAAGACAGGGGAGAGACTATGGCTACACCTTC.

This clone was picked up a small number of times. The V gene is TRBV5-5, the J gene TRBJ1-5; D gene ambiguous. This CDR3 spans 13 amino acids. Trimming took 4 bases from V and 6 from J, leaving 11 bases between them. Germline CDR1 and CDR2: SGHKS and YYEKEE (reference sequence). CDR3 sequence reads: CASSPLGSQPQHF. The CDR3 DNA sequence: TGTGCCAGCAGCCCGCTGGGCAGTCAGCCCCAGCATTTT.

The chain's CDR3 is CASSGVLPFYEQYF. The CDR3 region has the DNA TGTGCCAGCAGCGGGGTCCTCCCCTTCTACGAGCAGTACTTC. The gene calls are TRBV2 and TRBJ2-7; D possibly corresponds to TRBD2 (5 bases). V dropped 6 bases and J dropped 3 bases, with 15 bases sitting between them. This CDR3 comprises 14 residues. In germline, CDR1 is SNHLY, CDR2 FYNNEI.

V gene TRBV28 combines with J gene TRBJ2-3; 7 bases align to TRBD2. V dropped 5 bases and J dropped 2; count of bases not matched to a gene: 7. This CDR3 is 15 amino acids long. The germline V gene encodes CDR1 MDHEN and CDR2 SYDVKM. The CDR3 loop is CASSNPSGLTDTQYF. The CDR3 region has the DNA TGTGCCAGCAGTAACCCTAGCGGCCTCACAGATACGCAGTATTTT.

This chain's CDR3 is CASSRGQGFYEQYF. The CDR3 DNA reads TGTGCCAGTAGTAGGGGACAGGGGTTCTACGAGCAGTACTTC. The V gene is TRBV19, the J gene TRBJ2-7, with 10 positions matching TRBD1. CDR3 length: 14 residues. J gave up 3 bases and V 4 bases, and 3 bases lay outside the gene matches. From germline, CDR1 is LNHDA and CDR2 SQIVND (reference sequence).

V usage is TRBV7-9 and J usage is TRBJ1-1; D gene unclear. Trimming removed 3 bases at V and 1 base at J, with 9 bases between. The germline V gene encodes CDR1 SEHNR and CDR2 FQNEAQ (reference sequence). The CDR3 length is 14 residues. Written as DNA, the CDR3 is TGTGCCAGCAGCTTCGGAGGCCGGAACACTGAAGCTTTCTTT. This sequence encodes CASSFGGRNTEAFF.